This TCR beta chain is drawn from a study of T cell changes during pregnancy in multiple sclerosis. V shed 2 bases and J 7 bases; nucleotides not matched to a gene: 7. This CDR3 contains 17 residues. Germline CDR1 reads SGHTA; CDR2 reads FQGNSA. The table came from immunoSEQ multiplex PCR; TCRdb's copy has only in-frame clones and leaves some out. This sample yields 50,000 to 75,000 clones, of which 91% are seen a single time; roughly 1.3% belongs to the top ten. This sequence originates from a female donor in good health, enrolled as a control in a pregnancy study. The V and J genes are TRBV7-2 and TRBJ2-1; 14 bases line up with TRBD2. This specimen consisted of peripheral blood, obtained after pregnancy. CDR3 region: CASSLSTSGGGLNEQFF. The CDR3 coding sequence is TGTGCCAGCAGCTTATCGACTAGCGGGGGGGGACTTAATGAGCAGTTCTTC.